Below, one T cell receptor (beta chain) is given with its context. This sample was included in a study of blood T cell repertoires in COVID-19. Study as a whole: The United States, Italy and Spain supplied acute and convalescent COVID-19 samples. The analysed material was cDNA or gDNA that came from T cells, B-cell-depleted T cells, or PBMCs.

Source study methods: Amplified reference gene primers provided the basis for estimating nucleated cell counts. Data came from immunoSEQ multiplex PCR; TCRdb stores just in-frame clones and leaves some out. That table is the source of V, J and clone size, and D and trimming were worked out from the DNA. This table has more than 300,000 clones, 90% to 95% appearing once. After removal of 8 bases from V and 9 bases from J, the junction contained 6 bases not matched to a gene. This CDR3 is 13 amino acids long. Germline CDR1 is SQVTM and CDR2 is ANQGSEA. V is TRBV29-1 and J is TRBJ2-1, with 14 nucleotides matching TRBD2. The source of this sequence is a woman between 18 and 29 years old who had recovered from COVID-19. Source material: peripheral blood. CDR3 amino acids: CSPTSGREGEQFF. For the CDR3, the DNA is TGCAGCCCGACTAGCGGGAGGGAGGGTGAGCAGTTCTTC.